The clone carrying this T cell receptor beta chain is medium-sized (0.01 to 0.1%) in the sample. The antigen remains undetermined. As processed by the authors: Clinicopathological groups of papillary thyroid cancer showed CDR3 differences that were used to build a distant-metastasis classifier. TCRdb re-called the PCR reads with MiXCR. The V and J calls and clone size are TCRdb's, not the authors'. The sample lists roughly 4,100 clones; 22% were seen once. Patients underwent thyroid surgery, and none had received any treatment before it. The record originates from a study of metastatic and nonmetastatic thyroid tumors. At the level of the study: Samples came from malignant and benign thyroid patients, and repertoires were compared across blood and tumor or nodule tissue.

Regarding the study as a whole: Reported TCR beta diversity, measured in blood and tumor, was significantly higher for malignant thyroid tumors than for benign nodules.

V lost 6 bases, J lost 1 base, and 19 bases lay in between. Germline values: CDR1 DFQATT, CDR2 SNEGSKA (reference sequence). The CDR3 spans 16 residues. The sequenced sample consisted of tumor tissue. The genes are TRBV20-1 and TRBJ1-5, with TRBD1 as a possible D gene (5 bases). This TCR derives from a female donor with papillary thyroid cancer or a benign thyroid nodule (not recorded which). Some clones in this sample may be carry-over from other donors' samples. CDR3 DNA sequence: TGCAGTGCCATGGGACGGCGACTAGCAAGCAATCAGCCCCAGCATTTT. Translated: CSAMGRRLASNQPQHF.